A single sample is the source of the 6 T cell receptor beta chains below, sequenced in a study of T cells in tuberculosis (dated by TCRdb to 2017 to 2018). Thawed, overnight-rested PBMC were stained with GMM-loaded CD1B tetramer, a Live/Dead dye and anti-CD3, then sorted on a FACS Aria II. CD1B tetramers were loaded with C32 glucose monomycolate purified from Rhodococcus equi. The library came from the immunoSEQ multiplex PCR assay. The immuneACCESS repertoire file appears here via TCRdb, limited to in-frame rearrangements. These files lack a portion of the clones; in checked studies, under half of the deficit traces to unresolved V genes, and the cause of the others is not known. The sample table lists 55,000 to 65,000 clones, 81% of them with a count of one. Together, the top ten hold 9.5% to 15% of the sample. Sequenced sample: CD1b-GMM tetramer-negative cells sorted from PBMCs. This sample's cell subset or site label indicates: T cells not binding CD1B-GMM tetramer, sorted from same donor. The receptors come from an adult woman with latent tuberculosis.

The rearrangement joins TRBV4-2 to TRBJ2-7; 13 bases fit TRBD2. V gave up 4 bases and J gave up 0 bases; unmatched junction bases: 3. Germline lookup yields CDR1 LGHNA and CDR2 YNFKEQ. The CDR3 consists of 16 residues. In nucleotides, the CDR3 is TGTGCCAGCAGCCCTGGACTAGCGGGAGTCTCCTACGAGCAGTACTTC. This translates into CASSPGLAGVSYEQYF.

J is TRBJ2-1 and V is TRBV5-1; TRBD2 matches 8 bases. The CDR3 runs 16 residues. The V segment lost 0 bases and the J segment 9 bases; nucleotides outside the gene matches: 11. From germline, CDR1 is SGHRS and CDR2 YFSETQ. The CDR3 region has the DNA TGCGCCAGCAGCTTGGAAGTCGGGAGGGGTTCTAGTGAGCAGTTCTTC. Translation: CASSLEVGRGSSEQFF.

This clone was observed once. This chain connects TRBV13 to TRBJ1-2; D is perhaps TRBD1 (5 bases). The V gene lost 4 bases and the J gene lost 8 bases, with 14 bases spanning the gap. Germline V CDR1 and CDR2: PRHDT, FYEKMQ (reference sequence). The CDR3 totals 13 residues. The CDR3 reads CASSYSGKEGYTF. CDR3 nucleotides: TGTGCCAGCAGCTATTCAGGGAAGGAAGGCTACACCTTC.

This sequence joins TRBV28 and TRBJ2-3, with D possibly being TRBD2 (6 bases). The germline V and J ends were trimmed by 5 bases and 2 bases, with 17 bases remaining between them. This CDR3 region has 16 residues. In germline, CDR1 is MDHEN, CDR2 SYDVKM. The CDR3 DNA reads TGTGCCAGCAGTCCCTCCGGGACTCTTTTCACAGATACGCAGTATTTT. It specifies CASSPSGTLFTDTQYF.

This clone was detected a few times. V usage is TRBV4-2 and J usage is TRBJ2-2, with a possible D match to TRBD1 (5 bases). CDR3 length: 15 residues. CDR1 and CDR2 (germline): LGHNA, YNFKEQ. Trimming cost V 0 bases and J 7 bases, with 12 bases left between them. The CDR3 loop is CASSQEEGVDGELFF. The CDR3 region has the DNA TGTGCCAGCAGCCAAGAAGAAGGGGTGGACGGGGAGCTGTTTTTT.

J is TRBJ1-2 and V is TRBV11-1, with a weak D call TRBD1 (6 bases). V was shortened by 5 bases and J by 7 bases, with 14 bases between the two germline ends. The germline V gene has CDR1 SGHAT and CDR2 FQDESV (reference sequence). The CDR3 sequence is 13 residues long. For the CDR3, the DNA is TGTGCCAGCAGCCCGGACAGTAAATCTGGCTACACCTTC. Its protein is CASSPDSKSGYTF.